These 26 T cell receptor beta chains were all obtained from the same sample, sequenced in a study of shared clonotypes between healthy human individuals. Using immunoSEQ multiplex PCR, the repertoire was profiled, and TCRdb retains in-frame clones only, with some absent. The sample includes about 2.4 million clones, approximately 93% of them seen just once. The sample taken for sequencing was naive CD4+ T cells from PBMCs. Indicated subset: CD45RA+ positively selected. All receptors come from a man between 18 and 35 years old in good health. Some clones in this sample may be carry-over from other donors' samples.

This CDR3 is CSVEKASGRQETQYF. The DNA of the CDR3 is TGCAGCGTTGAGAAGGCTAGCGGGAGACAAGAGACCCAGTACTTC. This chain connects TRBV29-1 to TRBJ2-5, with 10 nucleotides matching TRBD2. The CDR3 runs to 15 residues. The germline V gene has CDR1 SQVTM and CDR2 ANQGSEA. After removal of 3 bases from V and 2 bases from J, the junction contained 6 bases not matched to a gene. Supplemented by reference TRBV29-1 and TRBJ2-5, the full variable domain reads SAVISQKPSRDICQRGTSLTIQCQVDSQVTMMFWYRQQPGQSLTLIATANQGSEATYESGFVIDKFPISRPNLTFSTLTVSNMSPEDSSIYLCSVEKASGRQETQYFGPGTRLLVL.

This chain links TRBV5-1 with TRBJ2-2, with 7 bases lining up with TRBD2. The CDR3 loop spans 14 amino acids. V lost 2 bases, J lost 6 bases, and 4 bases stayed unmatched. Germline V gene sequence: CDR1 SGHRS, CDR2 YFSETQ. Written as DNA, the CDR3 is TGCGCCAGCAGCTTTATAGGGAGGGCCGGGGAGCTGTTTTTT. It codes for CASSFIGRAGELFF.

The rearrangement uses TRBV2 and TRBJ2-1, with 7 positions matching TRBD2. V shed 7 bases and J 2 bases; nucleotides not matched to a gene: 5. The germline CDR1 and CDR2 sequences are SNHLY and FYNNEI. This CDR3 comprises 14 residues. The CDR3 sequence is CASIPSGAYNEQFF. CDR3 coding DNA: TGTGCCAGCATCCCTAGCGGAGCCTACAATGAGCAGTTCTTC.

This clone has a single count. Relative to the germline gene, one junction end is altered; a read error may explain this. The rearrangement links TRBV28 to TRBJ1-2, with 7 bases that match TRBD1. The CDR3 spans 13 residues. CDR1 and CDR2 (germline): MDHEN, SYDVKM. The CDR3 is CASSPQGFPGYAF. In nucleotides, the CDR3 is TGTGCCAGCAGTCCACAGGGGTTTCCTGGCTACGCCTTC.

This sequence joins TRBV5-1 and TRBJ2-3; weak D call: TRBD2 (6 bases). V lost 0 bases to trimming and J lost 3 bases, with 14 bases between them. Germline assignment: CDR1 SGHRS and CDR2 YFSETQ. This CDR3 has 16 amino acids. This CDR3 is CASSLAPVAETDTQYF. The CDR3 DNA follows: TGCGCCAGCAGCTTGGCCCCGGTAGCGGAGACAGATACGCAGTATTTT.

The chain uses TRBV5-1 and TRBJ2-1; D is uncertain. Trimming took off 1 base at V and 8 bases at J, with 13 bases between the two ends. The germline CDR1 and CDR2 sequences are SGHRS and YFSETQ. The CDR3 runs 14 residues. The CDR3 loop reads CASSLTAGLDEQFF. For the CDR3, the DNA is TGCGCCAGCAGCTTGACAGCAGGTTTAGATGAGCAGTTCTTC.

The CDR3 region has the DNA TGTGCCACCGCCGCTTGGGCAGGGAGGTCCTACAATGAGCAGTTCTTC. Translating it yields CATAAWAGRSYNEQFF. The gene calls are TRBV2 and TRBJ2-1; tentatively, D is TRBD2 (6 bases). Germline V gene sequence: CDR1 SNHLY, CDR2 FYNNEI. The CDR3 runs to 16 residues. Trimming removed 10 bases from V and 1 base from J, with 20 bases in between.

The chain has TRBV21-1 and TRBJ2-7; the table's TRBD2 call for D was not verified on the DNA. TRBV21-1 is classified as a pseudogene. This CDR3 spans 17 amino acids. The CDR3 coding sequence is TGTGCCAGCACGGGGCAGGGAGGGATAGGCGGGCGTAGGCAGCAGTACTTC. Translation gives CASTGQGGIGGRRQQYF.

The CDR3 is CASSLTGQGPPRYGYTF. The CDR3 DNA sequence: TGCGCCAGCAGCTTAACCGGACAGGGGCCTCCTAGGTATGGCTACACCTTC. V usage is TRBV5-1 and J usage is TRBJ1-2; TRBD1 aligns across 9 bases. CDR3 length equals 17 residues. V lost 2 bases to trimming and J lost 5 bases; unmatched junction nucleotides: 13. CDR1 and CDR2 from the germline V gene are SGHRS and YFSETQ.

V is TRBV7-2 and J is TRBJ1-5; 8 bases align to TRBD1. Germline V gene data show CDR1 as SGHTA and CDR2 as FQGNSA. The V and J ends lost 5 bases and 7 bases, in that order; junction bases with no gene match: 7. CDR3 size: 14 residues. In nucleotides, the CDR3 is TGTGCCAGCAGCCCGGGACAGGTGTACCAGCCCCAGCATTTT. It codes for CASSPGQVYQPQHF.

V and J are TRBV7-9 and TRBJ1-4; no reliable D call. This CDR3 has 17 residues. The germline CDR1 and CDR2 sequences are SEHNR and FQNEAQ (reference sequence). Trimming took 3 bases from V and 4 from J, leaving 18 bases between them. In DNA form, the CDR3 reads TGTGCCAGCAGCTTCCGCATCGGTTGGGAGCTTAATGAAAAACTGTTTTTT. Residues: CASSFRIGWELNEKLFF. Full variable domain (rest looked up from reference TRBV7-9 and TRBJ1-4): DTGVSQNPRHKITKRGQNVTFRCDPISEHNRLYWYRQTLGQGPEFLTYFQNEAQLEKSRLLSDRFSAERPKGSFSTLEIQRTEQGDSAMYLCASSFRIGWELNEKLFFGSGTQLSVL.

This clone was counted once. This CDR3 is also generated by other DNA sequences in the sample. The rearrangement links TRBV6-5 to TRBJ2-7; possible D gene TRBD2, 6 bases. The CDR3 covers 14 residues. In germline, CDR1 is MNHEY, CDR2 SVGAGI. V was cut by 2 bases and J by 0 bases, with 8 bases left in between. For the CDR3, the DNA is TGTGCCAGCAGTTACGGCGGGAACTCCTACGAGCAGTACTTC. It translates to CASSYGGNSYEQYF.

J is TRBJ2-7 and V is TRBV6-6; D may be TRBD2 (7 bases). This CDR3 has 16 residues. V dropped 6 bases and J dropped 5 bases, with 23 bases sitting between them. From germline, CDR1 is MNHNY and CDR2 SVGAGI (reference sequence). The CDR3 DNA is TGTGCCAGCAGCGCTGAGGGGGGGGCGCCCCTAGACGAGCAGTACTTC. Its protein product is CASSAEGGAPLDEQYF.

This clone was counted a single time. The CDR3 sequence: CASLKISTDTQYF. The CDR3 coding sequence is TGTGCCAGCCTAAAGATTAGCACAGATACGCAGTATTTT. The chain is built from TRBV2 and TRBJ2-3; D is uncertain. Germline V gives CDR1 SNHLY, CDR2 FYNNEI. The CDR3 runs 13 residues. V lost 8 bases to trimming and J lost 0 bases, with 9 bases between them.

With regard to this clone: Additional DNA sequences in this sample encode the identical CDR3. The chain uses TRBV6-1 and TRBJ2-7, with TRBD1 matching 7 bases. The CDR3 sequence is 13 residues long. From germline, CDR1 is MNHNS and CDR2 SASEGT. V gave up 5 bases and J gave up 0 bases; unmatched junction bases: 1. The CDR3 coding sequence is TGTGCCAGCAGTAGACAGGGCTCCTACGAGCAGTACTTC. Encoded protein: CASSRQGSYEQYF.

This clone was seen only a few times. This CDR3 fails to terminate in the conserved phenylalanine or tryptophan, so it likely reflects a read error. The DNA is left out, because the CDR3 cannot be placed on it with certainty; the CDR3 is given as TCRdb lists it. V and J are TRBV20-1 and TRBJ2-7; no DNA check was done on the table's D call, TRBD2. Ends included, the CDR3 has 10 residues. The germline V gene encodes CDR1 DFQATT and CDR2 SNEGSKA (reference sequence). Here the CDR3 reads CSASFSGFGA.

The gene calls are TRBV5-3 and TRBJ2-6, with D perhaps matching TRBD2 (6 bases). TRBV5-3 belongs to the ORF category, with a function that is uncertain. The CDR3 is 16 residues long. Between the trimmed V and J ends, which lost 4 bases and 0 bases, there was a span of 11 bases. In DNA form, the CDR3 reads TGTGCCAGAAGCCCCGGGAGTTCCTCTGGGGCCAACGTCCTGACTTTC. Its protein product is CARSPGSSSGANVLTF.

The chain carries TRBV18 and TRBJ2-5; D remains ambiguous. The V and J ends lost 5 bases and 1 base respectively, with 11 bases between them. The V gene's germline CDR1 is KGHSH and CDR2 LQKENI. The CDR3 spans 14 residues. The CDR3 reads CASSAQETQETQYF. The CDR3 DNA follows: TGTGCCAGCTCAGCCCAGGAGACCCAAGAGACCCAGTACTTC.

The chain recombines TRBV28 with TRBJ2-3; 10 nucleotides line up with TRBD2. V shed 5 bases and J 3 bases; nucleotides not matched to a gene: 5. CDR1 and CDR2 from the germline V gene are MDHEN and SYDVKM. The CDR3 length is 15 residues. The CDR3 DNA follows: TGTGCCAGCAGTCGCGCTAGCGGGAGTACAGATACGCAGTATTTT. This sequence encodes CASSRASGSTDTQYF.

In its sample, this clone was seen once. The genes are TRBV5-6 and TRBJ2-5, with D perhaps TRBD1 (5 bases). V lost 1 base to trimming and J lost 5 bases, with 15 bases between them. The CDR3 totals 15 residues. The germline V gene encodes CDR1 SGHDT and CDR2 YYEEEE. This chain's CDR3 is CASSLFTGVQETQYF. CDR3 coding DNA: TGTGCCAGCAGCTTGTTCACAGGAGTTCAGGAGACCCAGTACTTC. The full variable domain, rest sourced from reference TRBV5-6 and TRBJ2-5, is DAGVTQSPTHLIKTRGQQVTLRCSPKSGHDTVSWYQQALGQGPQFIFQYYEEEERQRGNFPDRFSGHQFPNYSSELNVNALLLGDSALYLCASSLFTGVQETQYFGPGTRLLVL.

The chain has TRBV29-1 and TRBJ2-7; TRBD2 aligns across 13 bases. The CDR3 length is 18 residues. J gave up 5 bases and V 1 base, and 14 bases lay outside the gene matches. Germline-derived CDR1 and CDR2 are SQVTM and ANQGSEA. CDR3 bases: TGCAGCGTTGAAGTTCCCGCCGGACTAGCGGGAGTTCGCCACGAGCAGTACTTC. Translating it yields CSVEVPAGLAGVRHEQYF.

CDR3 in DNA: TGCGCCAGCAGCCAAGGGTTGCTAGCGGGAGGGGTAAGCACCGGGGAGCTGTTTTTT. Protein product: CASSQGLLAGGVSTGELFF. This chain connects TRBV4-1 to TRBJ2-2, with TRBD2 identical over 12 bases. Germline lookup yields CDR1 MGHRA and CDR2 YSYEKL. V shed 1 base, J shed 4 bases, and the junction held 10 bases outside the gene matches. The CDR3 is made up of 19 amino acids.

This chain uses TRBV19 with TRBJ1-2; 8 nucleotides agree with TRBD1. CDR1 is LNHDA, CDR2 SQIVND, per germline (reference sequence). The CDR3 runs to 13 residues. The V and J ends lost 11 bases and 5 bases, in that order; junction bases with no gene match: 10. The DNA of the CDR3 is TGTGCCGGGCCCTGGGACAGGAGATATGGCTACACCTTC. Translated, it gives CAGPWDRRYGYTF.

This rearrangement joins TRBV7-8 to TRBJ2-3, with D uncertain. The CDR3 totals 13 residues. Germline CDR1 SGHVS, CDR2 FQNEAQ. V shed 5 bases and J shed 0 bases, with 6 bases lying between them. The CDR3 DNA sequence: TGTGCCAGCAGCATGCAAAGCACAGATACGCAGTATTTT. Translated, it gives CASSMQSTDTQYF.

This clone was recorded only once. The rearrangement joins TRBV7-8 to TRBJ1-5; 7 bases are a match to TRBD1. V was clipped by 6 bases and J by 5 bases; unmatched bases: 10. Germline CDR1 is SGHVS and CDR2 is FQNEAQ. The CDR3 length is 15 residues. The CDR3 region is CASSYKDRFDQPQHF. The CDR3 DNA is TGTGCCAGCAGTTACAAGGACAGGTTCGATCAGCCCCAGCATTTT. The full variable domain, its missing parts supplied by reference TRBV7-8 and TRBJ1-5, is GAGVSQSPRYKVAKRGQDVALRCDPISGHVSLFWYQQALGQGPEFLTYFQNEAQLDKSGLPSDRFFAERPEGSVSTLKIQRTQQEDSAVYLCASSYKDRFDQPQHFGDGTRLSIL.

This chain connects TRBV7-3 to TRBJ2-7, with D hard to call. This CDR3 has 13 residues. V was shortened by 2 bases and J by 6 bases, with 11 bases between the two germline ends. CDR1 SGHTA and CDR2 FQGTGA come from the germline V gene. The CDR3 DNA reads TGTGCCAGCAGCTTACTCCCAGCACTCGAGCAGTACTTC. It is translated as CASSLLPALEQYF. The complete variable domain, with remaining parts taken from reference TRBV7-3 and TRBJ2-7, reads GAGVSQTPSNKVTEKGKYVELRCDPISGHTALYWYRQSLGQGPEFLIYFQGTGAADDSGLPNDRFFAVRPEGSVSTLKIQRTERGDSAVYLCASSLLPALEQYFGPGTRLTVT.